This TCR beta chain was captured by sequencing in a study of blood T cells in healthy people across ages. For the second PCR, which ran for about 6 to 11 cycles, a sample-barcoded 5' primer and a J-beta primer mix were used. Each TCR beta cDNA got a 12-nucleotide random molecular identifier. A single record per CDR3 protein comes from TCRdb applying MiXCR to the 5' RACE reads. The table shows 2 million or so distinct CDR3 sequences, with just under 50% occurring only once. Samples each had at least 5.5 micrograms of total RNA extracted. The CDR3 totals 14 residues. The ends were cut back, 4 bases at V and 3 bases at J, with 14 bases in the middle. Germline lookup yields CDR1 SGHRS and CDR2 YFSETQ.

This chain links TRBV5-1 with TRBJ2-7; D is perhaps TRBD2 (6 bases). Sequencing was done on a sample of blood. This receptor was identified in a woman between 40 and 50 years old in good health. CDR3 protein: CASSAGTVYYEQYF. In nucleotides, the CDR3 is TGCGCCAGCAGCGCGGGGACGGTATACTACGAGCAGTACTTC.